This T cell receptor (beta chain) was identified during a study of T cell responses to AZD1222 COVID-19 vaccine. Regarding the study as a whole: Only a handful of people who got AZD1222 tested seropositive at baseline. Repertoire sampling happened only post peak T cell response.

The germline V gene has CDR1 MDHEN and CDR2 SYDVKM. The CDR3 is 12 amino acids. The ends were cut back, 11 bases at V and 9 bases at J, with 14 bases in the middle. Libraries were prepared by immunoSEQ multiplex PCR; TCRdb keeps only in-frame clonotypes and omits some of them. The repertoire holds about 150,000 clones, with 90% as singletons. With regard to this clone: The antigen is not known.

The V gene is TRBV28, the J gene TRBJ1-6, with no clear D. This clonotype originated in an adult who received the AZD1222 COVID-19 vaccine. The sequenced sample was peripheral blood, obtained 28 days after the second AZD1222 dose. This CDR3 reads CAPRSTSSPLHF. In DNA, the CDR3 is TGTGCCCCCCGATCAACAAGTTCACCCCTCCACTTT.